A single sample gave rise to the 15 T cell receptor beta chains below, sequenced in a study of cytomegalovirus exposure and HLA in healthy donors. It was with 60 Vbeta and 13 Jbeta primers that the PCR ran. The table came from immunoSEQ multiplex PCR; TCRdb's copy has only in-frame clones and leaves some out. The data contain about 200,000 clones, 75% to 90% of them seen just once; the ten biggest clones take up 0.71%. Sequences were obtained from PBMCs. These receptors came from a boy aged 2-9 years in good health and CMV-seronegative.

J is TRBJ2-5 and V is TRBV6-1, with 7 bases aligning to TRBD1. The end of the DNA is better explained by TRBJ2-7, so the J call may be wrong. The CDR3 is 16 residues long. Germline CDR1 is MNHNS and CDR2 is SASEGT. In DNA form, the CDR3 reads TGTGCCAGCAGTGGTACGGGACAGCGTAGCTCCTACGAGCAGTACTTC. Its protein is CASSGTGQRSSYEQYF.

The table lists this clone with a few counts. The chain joins TRBV10-3 to TRBJ1-1; D is possibly TRBD1 (5 bases). Trimming took 0 bases from V and 1 from J, leaving 9 bases between them. Germline values: CDR1 ENHRY, CDR2 SYGVKD. The CDR3 runs 15 residues. The CDR3 here is CAISESDTGNTEAFF. CDR3 nucleotide sequence: TGTGCCATCAGTGAGTCGGATACAGGGAACACTGAAGCTTTCTTT.

This chain joins TRBV7-8 and TRBJ1-2, with TRBD1 matching over 8 bases. This CDR3 is built from 15 residues. Trimming took 1 base from V and 8 from J; bases not matched to a gene: 9. Germline V gene data show CDR1 as SGHVS and CDR2 as FQNEAQ. CDR3 amino acids: CASSLGAGGTLGYTF. In DNA, the CDR3 is TGTGCCAGCAGCTTAGGGGCAGGGGGCACACTGGGCTACACCTTC.

The rearrangement joins TRBV19 to TRBJ2-5; 7 positions agree with TRBD1. The CDR3 length is 15 residues. V trimming: 3 bases; J trimming: 4 bases; junction bases outside the gene matches: 8. Germline-derived CDR1 and CDR2 are LNHDA and SQIVND (reference sequence). The CDR3 reads CASSIWFKGAETQYF. DNA for the CDR3: TGTGCCAGTAGTATTTGGTTTAAGGGGGCAGAGACCCAGTACTTC.

Only a few counts were recorded for this clone. The chain couples TRBV27 to TRBJ1-4, with 8 bases fitting TRBD1. The CDR3 length is 14 residues. Trimming took 5 bases from V and 8 from J; bases not matched to a gene: 7. From germline, CDR1 is MNHEY and CDR2 SMNVEV (reference sequence). CDR3 bases: TGTGCCAGCAGTCCCCAGGGGGCTTACGAAAAACTGTTTTTT. Protein sequence: CASSPQGAYEKLFF.

This chain joins TRBV6-5 and TRBJ1-2, with TRBD1 matching over 8 bases. Germline CDR1 MNHEY, CDR2 SVGAGI. J gave up 5 bases and V 5 bases, and 4 bases lay outside the gene matches. The CDR3 contains 13 residues. The CDR3: CASSGQGTYGYTF. The CDR3 coding sequence is TGTGCCAGCAGTGGACAGGGAACATATGGCTACACCTTC.

This clone was seen only a few times. V gene TRBV5-1 combines with J gene TRBJ1-1; 8 nucleotides line up with TRBD1. CDR3 length equals 15 residues. The germline V gene has CDR1 SGHRS and CDR2 YFSETQ. With V trimmed by 3 bases and J by 1 base, 5 bases remained unmatched. The CDR3 nucleotides read TGCGCCAGCAGCTCGTGGACAGGGAAGAACACTGAAGCTTTCTTT. This encodes CASSSWTGKNTEAFF.

V usage is TRBV6-1 and J usage is TRBJ1-3, with D possibly matching TRBD1 (5 bases). From germline, CDR1 is MNHNS and CDR2 SASEGT. The CDR3 totals 15 residues. The V gene lost 3 bases and the J gene lost 3 bases, with 12 bases spanning the gap. The CDR3 coding sequence is TGTGCCAGCAGTGATCCGCCGGGGGATGGAAACACCATATATTTT. This gives the protein CASSDPPGDGNTIYF.

The chain couples TRBV7-9 to TRBJ1-1, with 8 bases lining up with TRBD1. CDR1 SEHNR and CDR2 FQNEAQ come from the germline V gene (reference sequence). The V gene end was trimmed by 5 bases and the J gene end by 0 bases; junction bases not matched to a gene: 8. This CDR3 contains 16 residues. The CDR3 protein is CASSTSTGAMNTEAFF. The CDR3 DNA reads TGTGCCAGCAGCACCTCGACAGGGGCTATGAACACTGAAGCTTTCTTT. Variable domain in full (rest from reference TRBV7-9 and TRBJ1-1): DTGVSQNPRHKITKRGQNVTFRCDPISEHNRLYWYRQTLGQGPEFLTYFQNEAQLEKSRLLSDRFSAERPKGSFSTLEIQRTEQGDSAMYLCASSTSTGAMNTEAFFGQGTRLTVV.

The chain combines TRBV30 with TRBJ1-2; the D gene is possibly TRBD1 (5 bases). Trimming removed 5 bases from V and 4 bases from J, with 11 bases in between. Germline V gene sequence: CDR1 GTSNPN, CDR2 SVGIG (reference sequence). There are 12 residues in the CDR3. CDR3 sequence reads: CAWGGVPYGYTF. DNA for the CDR3: TGTGCCTGGGGAGGGGTTCCCTATGGCTACACCTTC.

The chain carries TRBV7-9 and TRBJ1-6; D gene ambiguous. V gave up 8 bases and J gave up 3 bases, with 14 bases separating them. Germline V gives CDR1 SEHNR, CDR2 FQNEAQ (reference sequence). The CDR3 sequence is 15 residues long. CDR3 protein: CASCQDGIYNSPLHF. As DNA, the CDR3 is TGTGCCAGCTGTCAGGACGGGATCTATAATTCACCCCTCCACTTT.

The chain couples TRBV5-1 to TRBJ2-1; 9 bases line up with TRBD2. Germline CDR1 and CDR2: SGHRS and YFSETQ. The CDR3 is 15 amino acids. V dropped 1 base and J dropped 8; count of bases not matched to a gene: 7. The CDR3 loop is CASSLTGGGADEQFF. In nucleotides, the CDR3 is TGCGCCAGCAGCTTGACGGGCGGGGGGGCGGATGAGCAGTTCTTC.

This clone has only a few counts. The chain uses TRBV6-1 and TRBJ2-7; D unresolved. V was clipped by 6 bases and J by 4 bases, with 4 bases between them. From germline, CDR1 is MNHNS and CDR2 SASEGT. CDR3 length: 10 amino acids. The CDR3 loop is CASRLYEQYF. The CDR3 nucleotides are TGTGCCAGCAGGTTATACGAGCAGTACTTC.

CDR3 amino acids: CASKDRGREQYF. The CDR3 coding sequence is TGTGCCAGCAAGGACAGGGGGCGGGAGCAGTACTTC. V gene TRBV7-8 combines with J gene TRBJ2-7; 11 bases fit TRBD1. The CDR3 has 12 residues. The V segment lost 7 bases and the J segment 7 bases; nucleotides outside the gene matches: 3. CDR1 is SGHVS, CDR2 FQNEAQ, per germline. Full variable domain (remainder filled in from reference TRBV7-8 and TRBJ2-7): GAGVSQSPRYKVAKRGQDVALRCDPISGHVSLFWYQQALGQGPEFLTYFQNEAQLDKSGLPSDRFFAERPEGSVSTLKIQRTQQEDSAVYLCASKDRGREQYFGPGTRLTVT.

J is TRBJ2-5 and V is TRBV14; 7 bases are shared with TRBD2. With V trimmed by 2 bases and J by 9 bases, 3 bases remained unmatched. This CDR3 spans 12 amino acids. Germline CDR1 is SGHDN and CDR2 is FVKESK. The CDR3 DNA sequence: TGTGCCAGCAGCCAACCTGGGAGGGCCCAGTACTTC. It yields the protein CASSQPGRAQYF.